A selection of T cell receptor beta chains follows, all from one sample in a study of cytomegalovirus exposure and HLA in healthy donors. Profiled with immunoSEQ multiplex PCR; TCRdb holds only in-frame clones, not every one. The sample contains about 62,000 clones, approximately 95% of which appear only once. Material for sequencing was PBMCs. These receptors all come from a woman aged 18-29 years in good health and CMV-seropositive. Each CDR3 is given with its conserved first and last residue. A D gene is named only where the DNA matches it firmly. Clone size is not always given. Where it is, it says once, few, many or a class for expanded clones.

CDR3aa: CASRGQGTYEQYF
CDR3nt: TGTGCCAGCAGGGGACAGGGGACCTACGAGCAGTACTTC
j_gene: TRBJ2-7
abundance: .
v_gene: TRBV7-9
d_gene: TRBD1

CDR3aa: CASRKVTGGELFF
CDR3nt: TGTGCCAGCAGGAAGGTAACAGGAGGGGAGCTGTTTTTT
j_gene: TRBJ2-2
abundance: .
v_gene: TRBV6-1
d_gene: .

CDR3aa: CASSFGGYTGVASPLHF
CDR3nt: TGTGCCAGCAGCTTTGGCGGATACACAGGGGTCGCTTCACCCCTCCACTTT
j_gene: TRBJ1-6
abundance: few
v_gene: TRBV7-3
d_gene: TRBD1

CDR3aa: CAWSTSEGGNEQFF
CDR3nt: TGTGCCTGGAGTACTAGCGAGGGGGGCAATGAGCAGTTCTTC
j_gene: TRBJ2-1
abundance: .
v_gene: TRBV30
d_gene: .

CDR3aa: CASATSGANVLTF
CDR3nt: TGTGCCAGCGCGACTTCTGGGGCCAACGTCCTGACTTTC
j_gene: TRBJ2-6
abundance: .
v_gene: TRBV27
d_gene: .

CDR3aa: CASSVTGGTYEQYF
CDR3nt: TGTGCCAGCAGCGTAACAGGGGGTACCTACGAGCAGTACTTC
j_gene: TRBJ2-7
abundance: .
v_gene: TRBV9
d_gene: TRBD1

CDR3aa: CASGRALNTEAFF
CDR3nt: TGTGCCAGTGGGAGGGCCCTGAACACTGAAGCTTTCTTT
j_gene: TRBJ1-1
abundance: .
v_gene: TRBV19
d_gene: .

CDR3aa: CASSQDAGEETQYF
CDR3nt: TGCGCCAGCAGCCAAGATGCTGGAGAAGAGACCCAGTACTTC
j_gene: TRBJ2-5
abundance: .
v_gene: TRBV4-1
d_gene: .

CDR3aa: CASSPRALGTIYF
CDR3nt: TGTGCCAGCAGCCCCAGGGCTCTAGGGACCATATATTTT
j_gene: TRBJ1-3
abundance: .
v_gene: TRBV27
d_gene: .

CDR3aa: CASSQGEAEAFF
CDR3nt: TGCGCCAGCAGCCAAGGAGAAGCTGAAGCTTTCTTT
j_gene: TRBJ1-1
abundance: .
v_gene: TRBV4-1
d_gene: .

CDR3aa: CSVRSTDTQYF
CDR3nt: TGCAGCGTTCGGAGCACAGATACGCAGTATTTT
j_gene: TRBJ2-3
abundance: .
v_gene: TRBV29-1
d_gene: .

CDR3aa: CASSSGQGRMNTEAFF
CDR3nt: TGTGCCAGCAGCTCGGGACAGGGCCGGATGAACACTGAAGCTTTCTTT
j_gene: TRBJ1-1
abundance: once
v_gene: TRBV5-8
d_gene: TRBD1